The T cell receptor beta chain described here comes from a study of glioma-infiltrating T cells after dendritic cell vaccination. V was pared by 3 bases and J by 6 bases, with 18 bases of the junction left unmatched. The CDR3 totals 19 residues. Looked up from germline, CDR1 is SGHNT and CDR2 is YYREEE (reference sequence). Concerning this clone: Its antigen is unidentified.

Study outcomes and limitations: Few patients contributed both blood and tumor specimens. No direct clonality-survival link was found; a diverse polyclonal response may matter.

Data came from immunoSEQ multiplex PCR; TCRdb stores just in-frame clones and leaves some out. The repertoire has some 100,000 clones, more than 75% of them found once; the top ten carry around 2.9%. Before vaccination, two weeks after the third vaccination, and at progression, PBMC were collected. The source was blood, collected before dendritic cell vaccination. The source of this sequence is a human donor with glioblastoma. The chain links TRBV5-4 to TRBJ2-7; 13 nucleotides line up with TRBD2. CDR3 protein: CASSSPRTSGSGGWGEQYF. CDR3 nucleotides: TGTGCCAGCAGCTCGCCACGGACTAGCGGGAGTGGGGGGTGGGGCGAGCAGTACTTC.